This T cell receptor beta chain was sequenced in a study of blood T cell repertoires in COVID-19 (dated by TCRdb to 2018 to 2020). Describing the broader study: The collaborator samples originated in the United States, Italy and Spain and spanned the acute and convalescent phases of COVID-19. The material from the prospective study consisted of cDNA or gDNA derived from T cells, B-cell-depleted T cells, or PBMCs. Deeply sampled blood TCRbeta repertoires from subjects exposed to, actively infected with, or recovered from COVID-19 were included in the dataset. The repertoires were released in a freely available public database intended as a resource for research on the immune response to SARS-CoV-2. Samples were obtained from the ongoing ImmuneRACE study (first 160 participants) and from 950 to 1,500 subjects provided by 6 global collaborators. Nearly every sample came with metadata listing a de-identified subject ID, COVID-19 status, age in years and sex. Where HLA class I and class II types were available, the types were taken from metadata supplied by the sample provider, not from assay-based typing.

The study at large found these results: The quantity of clinical and demographic metadata differed by source and by participant and was supplied without curation.

At one collaborating source in Seattle, patients were enrolled during active infection and were followed longitudinally through the course of disease. Whole blood was collected in K2EDTA tubes by collaborating institutions according to the institutions' own protocols. For TCRbeta analysis, collaborator samples were shipped as frozen whole blood, as isolated PBMCs, or as DNA extracted from either sample type. TCRbeta CDR3 regions were amplified from genomic DNA using the immunoSEQ Assay, a bias-controlled multiplex PCR. On the study's bioinformatics: The number of nucleated cells in each sample was estimated from the amplification of reference gene primers within the assay. Sequence reads were collapsed and filtered to measure the absolute abundance of every unique TCRbeta CDR3 rearrangement. For each sample, productive Simpson clonality was calculated as the square root of Simpson's diversity index over productive rearrangements. TCRdb took over this immuneACCESS table, retaining in-frame rearrangements with V and J assigned. Such tables are incomplete; in checked studies, under half of the missing clones stem from an unresolved V gene, and the remainder is unexplained. V, J and clone size derive from that table, while D and trimming were established from the DNA sequence. The sample contains about 390,000 clones, 80% to 90% of them found a single time. The ten largest clones capture over 2% of the sample.

V is pruned by 9 bases and J by 3 bases, leaving 8 bases of the junction without a gene match. There are 15 amino acids in the CDR3, from cysteine to phenylalanine inclusive. Kept here is only the CDR3 DNA, which spans 45 bases and is read in frame from base 1. The germline V gene (reference sequence) gives CDR1 as LNHDA and CDR2 as SQIVND. Comments on this clone: The specificity of this receptor is unknown. No base qualities exist here, and no much larger clone lies one base off it.

This receptor was obtained from a woman in her fifties or sixties with COVID-19, enrolled during active disease. The chain couples TRBV19 to TRBJ2-5; 12 central bases correspond to TRBD2. Input material: peripheral blood. The DNA sequence is given as TGTGCCAGCCGCGAACTAGCGGGGGGAAAAGAGACCCAGTACTTC. The translation is CASRELAGGKETQYF.